This T cell receptor beta chain was obtained from a study of beta chain features in type 1 diabetes. What was sequenced were expressed TCRB transcripts, since all of the isolated RNA had been reverse transcribed. Produced via immunoSEQ multiplex PCR; TCRdb's table is partial and in-frame only. This repertoire shows more than 300,000 clones, approximately 8.2% found once; its top ten account for more than 0.4%. Points on this clone: Its antigen is not known.

General study findings and limits: A definitive answer on HLA type influencing TCRB rearrangement was not reached here.

Trimming took 4 bases from V and 3 from J; bases not matched to a gene: 1. Germline V gene lookup returns CDR1 MNHNS and CDR2 SASEGT. The CDR3 contains 13 residues. This rearrangement joins TRBV6-1 to TRBJ2-5, with 8 bases identical to TRBD2. This receptor was obtained from a woman under 30 in good health. The sequenced sample was central memory CD4+ T cells from blood. The CDR3 nucleotides are TGTGCCAGCAGTGTACTAGCGGAAGAGACCCAGTACTTC. This encodes CASSVLAEETQYF.